This TCR beta chain was sequenced in a study of CD8 T cells in Susac syndrome. RNA, at roughly 0.45 to 1 ug, was reverse transcribed with random hexamers. MiXCR, run by TCRdb on the immunoSEQ multiplex PCR reads, gives a single entry per CDR3 protein. This sample carries 100,000 or so distinct CDR3 sequences, roughly 94% of them seen once, and the ten largest clones take about 0.28%. Germline V CDR1 and CDR2: LGHDT, YNNKEL (reference sequence). The CDR3 runs to 13 residues. V shed 4 bases and J 13 bases; nucleotides not matched to a gene: 5. This clonotype was obtained from a human donor with Susac syndrome. This sequence joins TRBV3-1 and TRBJ1-6; 9 positions agree with TRBD1. The sample was CD4+ T cells from PBMCs. CDR3 amino acids: CASSRDREGPLHF. The CDR3 bases are TGTGCCAGCAGCCGGGACAGGGAAGGGCCCCTCCACTTT. The full variable domain, rest sourced from reference TRBV3-1 and TRBJ1-6, is DTAVSQTPKYLVTQMGNDKSIKCEQNLGHDTMYWYKQDSKKFLKIMFSYNNKELIINETVPNRFSPKSPDKAHLNLHINSLELGDSAVYFCASSRDREGPLHFGNGTRLTVT.